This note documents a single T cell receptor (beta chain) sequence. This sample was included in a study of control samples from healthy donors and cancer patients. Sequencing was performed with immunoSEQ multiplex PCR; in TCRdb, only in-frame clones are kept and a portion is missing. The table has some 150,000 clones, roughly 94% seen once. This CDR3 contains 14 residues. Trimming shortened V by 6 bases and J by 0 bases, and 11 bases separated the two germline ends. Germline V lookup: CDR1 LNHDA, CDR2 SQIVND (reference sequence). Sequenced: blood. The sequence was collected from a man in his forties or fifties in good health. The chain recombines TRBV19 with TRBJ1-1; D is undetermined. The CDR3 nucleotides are TGTGCCAGTAGGAACAGCACCATGAACACTGAAGCTTTCTTT. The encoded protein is CASRNSTMNTEAFF.